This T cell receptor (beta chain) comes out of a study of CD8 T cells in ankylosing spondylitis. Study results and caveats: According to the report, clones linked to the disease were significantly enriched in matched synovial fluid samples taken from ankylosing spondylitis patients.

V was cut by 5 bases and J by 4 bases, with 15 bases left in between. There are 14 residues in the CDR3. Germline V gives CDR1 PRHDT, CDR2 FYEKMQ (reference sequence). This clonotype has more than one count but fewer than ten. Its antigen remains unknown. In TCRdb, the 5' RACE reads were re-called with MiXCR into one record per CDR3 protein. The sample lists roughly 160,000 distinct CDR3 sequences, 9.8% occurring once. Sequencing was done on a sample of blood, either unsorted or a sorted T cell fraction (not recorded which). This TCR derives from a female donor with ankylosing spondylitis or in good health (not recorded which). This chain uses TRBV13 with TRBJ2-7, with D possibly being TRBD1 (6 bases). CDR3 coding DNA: TGTGCCAGCAGCACAGGGAAAGCGTCGTACGAGCAGTACTTC. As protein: CASSTGKASYEQYF. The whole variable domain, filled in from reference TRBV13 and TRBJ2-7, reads AAGVIQSPRHLIKEKRETATLKCYPIPRHDTVYWYQQGPGQDPQFLISFYEKMQSDKGSIPDRFSAQQFSDYHSELNMSSLELGDSALYFCASSTGKASYEQYFGPGTRLTVT.